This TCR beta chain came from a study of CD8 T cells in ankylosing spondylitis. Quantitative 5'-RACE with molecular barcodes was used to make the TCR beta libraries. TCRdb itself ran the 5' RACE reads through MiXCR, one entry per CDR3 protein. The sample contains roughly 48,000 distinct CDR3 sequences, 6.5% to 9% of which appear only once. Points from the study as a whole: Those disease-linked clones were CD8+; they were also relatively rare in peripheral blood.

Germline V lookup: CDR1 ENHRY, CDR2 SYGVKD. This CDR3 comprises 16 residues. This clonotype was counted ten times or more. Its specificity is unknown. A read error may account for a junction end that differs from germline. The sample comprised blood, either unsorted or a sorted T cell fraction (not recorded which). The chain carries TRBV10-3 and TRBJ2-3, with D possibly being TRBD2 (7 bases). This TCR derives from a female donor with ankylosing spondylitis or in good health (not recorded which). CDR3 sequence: CAISGDAGALTYTQYF. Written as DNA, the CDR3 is TGTGCCATCAGTGGGGATGCGGGGGCCCTCACATATACGCAGTATTTT.